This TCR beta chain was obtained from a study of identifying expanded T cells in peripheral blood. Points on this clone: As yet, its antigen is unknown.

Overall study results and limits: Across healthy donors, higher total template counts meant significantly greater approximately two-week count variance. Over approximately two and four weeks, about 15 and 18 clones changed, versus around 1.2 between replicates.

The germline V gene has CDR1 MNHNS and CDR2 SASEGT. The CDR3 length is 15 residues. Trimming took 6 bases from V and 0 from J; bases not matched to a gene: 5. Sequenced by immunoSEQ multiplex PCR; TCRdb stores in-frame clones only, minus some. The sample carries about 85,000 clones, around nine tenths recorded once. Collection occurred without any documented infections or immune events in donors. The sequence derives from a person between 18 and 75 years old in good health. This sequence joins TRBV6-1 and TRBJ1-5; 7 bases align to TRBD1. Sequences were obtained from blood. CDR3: CASSAGTDSNQPQHF. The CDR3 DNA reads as TGTGCCAGCAGCGCCGGGACAGATAGCAATCAGCCCCAGCATTTT.